The source of this T cell receptor (beta chain) is a study of regulatory T cells in long-lasting Graves disease. Study-wide results and limits: Newly diagnosed disease favored TRBV20-1 and TRBJ2-1 over persistent disease.

The sample holds a few counts of this clonotype. The antigen is unknown. Just one base apart from a much larger clone, this may be a read error. Germline assignment: CDR1 MNHEY and CDR2 SVGAGI. The ends were cut back, 2 bases at V and 0 bases at J, with 14 bases in the middle. This CDR3 is 17 amino acids long. To make TCR beta libraries, researchers used iRepertoire HTBI primers and Arm-PCR of CDR3 regions. Each CDR3 protein is one row after TCRdb ran MiXCR on the multiplex PCR reads. Of some 330,000 distinct CDR3 sequences in the sample, around 11% were seen once. Described time point: newly diagnosed GD, antithyroid drugs for less than 3 months. Researchers made the TCR library from RNA that was extracted from PBMCs. The same sample was also studied in work on T cells in Graves' hyperthyroidism and ophthalmopathy.

The material sequenced was peripheral blood mononuclear cells (PBMCs), taken at new diagnosis, from a patient treated with antithyroid drugs. This clonotype was sampled from a woman aged 18-29 years with Graves disease. This chain uses TRBV6-5 with TRBJ2-1, with a tentative D call TRBD1 (6 bases). The CDR3 spells CASSYRWGPSSYNEQFF. The CDR3 DNA sequence: TGTGCCAGCAGTTACCGTTGGGGGCCAAGCTCCTACAATGAGCAGTTCTTC.